Listed here is a single T cell receptor (beta chain). This specimen belongs to a study of spatial heterogeneity in lung cancer. TCRdb re-called the 5' RACE reads through MiXCR, storing one row per CDR3 protein. This sample has about 43,000 distinct CDR3 sequences, with 20% to 25% found just once. The time point is: blood at routine non-recurrence follow-up after resection. CDR3 length: 14 amino acids. Germline-derived CDR1 and CDR2 are SGDLS and YYNGEE. After removal of 5 bases from V and 14 bases from J, the junction contained 15 bases not matched to a gene. This sequence was found in a female donor with early-stage non-small cell lung cancer. The genes are TRBV9 and TRBJ1-2; 10 bases are shared with TRBD1. Sequences were derived from PBMCs, sampled at follow-up. The CDR3 DNA follows: TGTGCCAGCAGGAGGGACAGGGGCCCTGGATTGTGGACCTTC. This gives the protein CASRRDRGPGLWTF.